This T cell receptor (beta chain) was sequenced in a study of shared clonotypes between healthy human individuals. Study-level background: With ages of 18 to 49, the donors were a couple of women and three men.

The table came from immunoSEQ multiplex PCR; TCRdb's copy has only in-frame clones and leaves some out. The data contain roughly 2 million clones, almost 96% of them singletons. Naive CD4+ cells were CD45RA-selected; the remaining cells were memory. This CDR3 region has 12 residues. Looked up from germline, CDR1 is SQVTM and CDR2 is ANQGSEA. Trimming pared 7 bases from V and 4 bases from J, leaving 13 bases between. V gene TRBV29-1 combines with J gene TRBJ2-5; D remains ambiguous. The sequence came from a man between 18 and 35 years old in good health. Source material: naive CD4+ T cells sorted from blood. The sample's subset: CD45RA+ positively selected. The CDR3 sequence is CSGAQSAETQYF. Here the CDR3 DNA reads TGCAGCGGTGCCCAATCAGCAGAGACCCAGTACTTC.